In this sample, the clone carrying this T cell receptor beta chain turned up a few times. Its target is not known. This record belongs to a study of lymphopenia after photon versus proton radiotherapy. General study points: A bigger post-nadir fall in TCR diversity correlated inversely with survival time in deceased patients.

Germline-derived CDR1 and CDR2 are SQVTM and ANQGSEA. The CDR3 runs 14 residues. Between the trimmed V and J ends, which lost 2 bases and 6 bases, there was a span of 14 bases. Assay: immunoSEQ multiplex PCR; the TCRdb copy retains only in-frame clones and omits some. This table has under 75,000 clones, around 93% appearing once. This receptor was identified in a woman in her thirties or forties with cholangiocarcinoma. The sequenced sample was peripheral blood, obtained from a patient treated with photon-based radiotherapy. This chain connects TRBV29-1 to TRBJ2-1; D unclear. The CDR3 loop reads CSVERLVNSNEQFF. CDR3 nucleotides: TGCAGCGTTGAACGCCTGGTCAACTCCAATGAGCAGTTCTTC.